This entry lists 9 T cell receptor beta chains sequenced from one sample in a study of T-cell reconstitution after alpha-beta-depleted transplantation in children. As it was prepared, the TCRbeta library received unique molecular identifiers. TCRdb reanalysed the PCR reads using MiXCR and keeps one entry per CDR3 protein. This table has some 530,000 distinct CDR3 sequences, under 15% appearing once. Source: PBMCs from the stem cell graft donor, taken from the stem cell graft. All receptors derive from a human donor who donated a stem cell graft to a child with combined immunodeficiency.

The rearrangement uses TRBV6-5 and TRBJ2-1; a possible D gene is TRBD1 (5 bases). This CDR3 spans 14 amino acids. V was trimmed by 8 bases and J by 6 bases, leaving 17 bases between them. The germline V gene has CDR1 MNHEY and CDR2 SVGAGI. CDR3 coding DNA: TGTGCCAGCTCGAGCAGGGCGCGAAGCAATGAGCAGTTCTTC. This gives the protein CASSSRARSNEQFF.

This clonotype was detected a few times. The gene calls are TRBV12-3 or TRBV12-4 and TRBJ2-5, with a possible D match to TRBD1 (7 bases). Trimming stripped 5 bases from V and 5 bases from J, with 21 bases between. The CDR3 has 16 residues. The CDR3 is CASSPWQGGYKETQYF. The CDR3 nucleotides read TGTGCCAGCAGTCCCTGGCAGGGGGGCTATAAGGAGACCCAGTACTTC.

This clonotype was counted ten times or more. This chain joins TRBV27 and TRBJ2-7; 7 bases are shared with TRBD2. The CDR3 extends over 15 amino acids. Trimming removed 5 bases from V and 1 base from J; junction bases left unmatched: 8. The germline V gene encodes CDR1 MNHEY and CDR2 SMNVEV (reference sequence). CDR3 loop: CASSHGEGGSYEQYF. CDR3 in DNA: TGTGCCAGCAGTCACGGGGAGGGAGGGTCCTACGAGCAGTACTTC.

In this sample, this clonotype turned up a few times. In DNA form, the CDR3 reads TGCGCCAGCAGCTTGGGGCAGGGAACGGGGGAGCAGTACTTC. Translation: CASSLGQGTGEQYF. V is TRBV5-1 and J is TRBJ2-7; the D gene could be TRBD1 or TRBD2 (5 bases each). From germline, CDR1 is SGHRS and CDR2 YFSETQ. Trimming left V 0 bases short and J 7 bases short, with 14 bases between. The CDR3 length is 14 residues.

The V gene is TRBV29-1, the J gene TRBJ2-7, with 7 bases matching TRBD1. V shed 8 bases and J 2 bases; nucleotides not matched to a gene: 6. In germline, CDR1 is SQVTM, CDR2 ANQGSEA. CDR3 length equals 12 residues. The DNA of the CDR3 is TGCAGCATCCGGGACAGCACCTACGAGCAGTACTTC. Residues: CSIRDSTYEQYF.

There are a few counts of this clonotype. The chain carries TRBV3-1 and TRBJ2-7; 8 bases map to TRBD1. After removal of 0 bases from V and 4 bases from J, the junction contained 5 bases not matched to a gene. This CDR3 is 15 amino acids long. The germline V gene encodes CDR1 LGHDT and CDR2 YNNKEL (reference sequence). CDR3 sequence (DNA): TGTGCCAGCAGCCAAGATGCGGGACAGGTATACGAGCAGTACTTC. This translates into CASSQDAGQVYEQYF.

The chain combines TRBV7-7 with TRBJ1-3; D is ambiguous. Germline values: CDR1 SSHAT, CDR2 FNYEAQ (reference sequence). Trimming pared 5 bases from V and 8 bases from J, leaving 19 bases between. The CDR3 loop spans 15 amino acids. CDR3 protein: CASSPTGFDGDTIYF. In DNA, the CDR3 is TGTGCCAGCAGCCCCACGGGCTTCGATGGGGACACCATATATTTT.

The rearrangement joins TRBV27 to TRBJ2-5, with D possibly called TRBD1 or TRBD2 (5 bases each). Germline CDR1 reads MNHEY; CDR2 reads SMNVEV (reference sequence). The V end lost 4 bases, the J end lost 8 bases, and 17 bases lay between the germline ends. The CDR3 consists of 14 residues. The CDR3, as DNA: TGTGCCAGCAGTTCTGGGACCCTGGCCTTAACCCAGTACTTC. This sequence encodes CASSSGTLALTQYF.

This clonotype came up many times. An end of the junction differs from the germline gene, which may be a read error. The chain links TRBV5-1 to TRBJ2-3, with a weak D call TRBD1 (6 bases). The CDR3 is 14 amino acids. Germline V lookup: CDR1 SGHRS, CDR2 YFSETQ. CDR3 DNA: TGTGCCAGCAGCTTCACAGGGAACACAGATACGCAGTATTTT. It encodes CASSFTGNTDTQYF.